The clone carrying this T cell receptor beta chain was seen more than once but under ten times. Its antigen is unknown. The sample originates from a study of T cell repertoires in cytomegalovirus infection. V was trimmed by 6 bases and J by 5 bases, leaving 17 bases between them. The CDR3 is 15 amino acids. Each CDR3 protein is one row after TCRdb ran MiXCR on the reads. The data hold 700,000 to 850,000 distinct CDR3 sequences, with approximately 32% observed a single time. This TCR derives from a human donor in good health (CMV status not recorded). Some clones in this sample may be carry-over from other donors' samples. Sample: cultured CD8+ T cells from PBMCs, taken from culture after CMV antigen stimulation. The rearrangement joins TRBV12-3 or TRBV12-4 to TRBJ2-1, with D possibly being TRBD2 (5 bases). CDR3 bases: TGTGCCAGCAGCGCAGACGGAGGCCTTCACAATGAGCAGTTCTTC. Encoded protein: CASSADGGLHNEQFF.